The 15 T cell receptor beta chains in this list originate from one sample, sequenced in a study of T cells in Graves' hyperthyroidism and ophthalmopathy. The investigators amplified TCR beta CDR3 regions from RNA transcripts. HTBI primers were used for first-round RT-PCR of the TCR CDR3. TCRdb called the multiplex PCR reads again in MiXCR, with one record for every CDR3 protein. The data show about 380,000 distinct CDR3 sequences, approximately 15% seen once. Source material: blood. Every receptor here comes from a man aged 30 to 45 with Graves' hyperthyroidism that later progressed to Graves' ophthalmopathy.

With regard to this clonotype: A single base separates this from a much larger clone, so it may be a read error. Without the conserved terminal phenylalanine or tryptophan, this CDR3 likely stems from a read error. The rearrangement uses TRBV20-1 and TRBJ1-2; D may be TRBD1 (5 bases). CDR1 and CDR2 (germline): DFQATT, SNEGSKA (reference sequence). Trimming took off 5 bases at V and 1 base at J, with 14 bases between the two ends. This CDR3 comprises 14 residues. CDR3 sequence (DNA): TGCAGTGCTCGGGATGCGGGGCTTAACTATGGCTACACCCTC. This codes for CSARDAGLNYGYTL.

J is TRBJ2-2 and V is TRBV9; D may be TRBD1 (5 bases). The CDR3 consists of 16 residues. Germline loops: CDR1 SGDLS, CDR2 YYNGEE. The ends were cut back, 0 bases at V and 5 bases at J, with 14 bases in the middle. CDR3: CASSVDRQGYTGELFF. CDR3 sequence (DNA): TGTGCCAGCAGCGTAGATCGTCAGGGTTATACCGGGGAGCTGTTTTTT.

This clonotype appeared many times. The chain carries TRBV7-2 and TRBJ2-1, with TRBD2 matching over 11 bases. Germline lookup yields CDR1 SGHTA and CDR2 FQGNSA. The ends lost 0 bases at V and 3 bases at J; junction bases unmatched: 10. The CDR3 runs 19 residues. The DNA for the CDR3 is TGTGCCAGCAGCTTAGCCGGTCTAGCGGGGGGAAAGAACTACAATGAGCAGTTCTTC. Translation gives CASSLAGLAGGKNYNEQFF.

This clonotype was seen many times. The rearrangement uses TRBV2 and TRBJ2-3, with 13 bases matching TRBD2. This CDR3 is 17 amino acids long. Trimming removed 2 bases from V and 6 bases from J; junction bases left unmatched: 8. The germline gives CDR1 SNHLY, CDR2 FYNNEI. CDR3 in amino acids: CASSERTSGGYGDTQYF. DNA of the CDR3: TGTGCCAGCAGTGAAAGGACTAGCGGGGGCTACGGGGATACGCAGTATTTT. Variable domain in full (rest from reference TRBV2 and TRBJ2-3): EPEVTQTPSHQVTQMGQEVILRCVPISNHLYFYWYRQILGQKVEFLVSFYNNEISEKSEIFDDQFSVERPDGSNFTLKIRSTKLEDSAMYFCASSERTSGGYGDTQYFGPGTRLTVL.

This clonotype occurred many times. The rearrangement uses TRBV28 and TRBJ2-7; 7 bases are shared with TRBD1. Germline V gene lookup returns CDR1 MDHEN and CDR2 SYDVKM. The CDR3 sequence is 14 residues long. The V segment lost 4 bases and the J segment 3 bases; nucleotides outside the gene matches: 6. The CDR3 sequence: CASSWGQLFYEQYF. The CDR3 bases are TGTGCCAGCAGTTGGGGACAGCTCTTCTACGAGCAGTACTTC. The variable domain in full, completed from reference TRBV28 and TRBJ2-7, reads DVKVTQSSRYLVKRTGEKVFLECVQDMDHENMFWYRQDPGLGLRLIYFSYDVKMKEKGDIPEGYSVSREKKERFSLILESASTNQTSMYLCASSWGQLFYEQYFGPGTRLTVT.

This clonotype was seen at least ten times. The genes are TRBV7-9 and TRBJ2-3; the D is unclear. V gave up 5 bases and J gave up 1 base, with 10 bases separating them. Germline CDR1 reads SEHNR; CDR2 reads FQNEAQ (reference sequence). The CDR3 has 14 amino acids. The CDR3 reads CASSAVRGTDTQYF. The CDR3 nucleotides read TGTGCCAGCAGCGCCGTACGGGGCACAGATACGCAGTATTTT.

This sequence joins TRBV7-2 and TRBJ1-6; tentatively, D is TRBD1 (5 bases). Germline-derived CDR1 and CDR2 are SGHTA and FQGNSA. The CDR3 is 18 amino acids. The V and J ends lost 5 bases and 0 bases respectively, with 17 bases between them. The CDR3 DNA follows: TGTGCCAGCAGCATCAGGGTTCCCCAAAGCTCCTATAATTCACCCCTCCACTTT. Protein sequence: CASSIRVPQSSYNSPLHF.

With regard to this clonotype: One base away lies a much larger clone, so this may be a sequencing read error. Written as DNA, the CDR3 is TGTGCCAGCAGTTACAGGGCAAAAAGCGGGGAGCTGTTTTTT. Protein product: CASSYRAKSGELFF. The V and J genes are TRBV6-5 and TRBJ2-2; D not certain. Germline assignment: CDR1 MNHEY and CDR2 SVGAGI. This CDR3 comprises 14 residues. The V gene lost 2 bases and the J gene lost 7 bases, with 11 bases spanning the gap.

The chain couples TRBV4-1 to TRBJ1-2, with a tentative D call TRBD1 (5 bases). Germline V CDR1 and CDR2: MGHRA, YSYEKL. The V gene lost 2 bases and the J gene lost 5 bases, with 15 bases spanning the gap. The CDR3 runs to 15 residues. CDR3 coding DNA: TGCGCCAGCAGCCAAAAAACCGGGACGGATTATGGCTACACCTTC. Its translation: CASSQKTGTDYGYTF.

This clonotype has more than one count but fewer than ten. The chain couples TRBV27 to TRBJ2-3, with a weak D call TRBD2 (6 bases). V dropped 1 base and J dropped 1 base, with 6 bases sitting between them. Germline loops: CDR1 MNHEY, CDR2 SMNVEV (reference sequence). The CDR3 runs 14 residues. CDR3 sequence: CASSLWGGTDTQYF. DNA for the CDR3: TGTGCCAGCAGTTTATGGGGGGGCACAGATACGCAGTATTTT.

The table lists this clonotype with a few counts. CDR3 DNA: TGTGCCAGCAAATGGGGGAGATCGTACCAAGAGACCCAGTACTTC. It translates to CASKWGRSYQETQYF. The chain carries TRBV6-2 or TRBV6-3 and TRBJ2-5; D possibly matches TRBD1 or TRBD2 (5 bases each). Deletions cut 7 bases from V and 0 bases from J, with 15 bases between. CDR3 length equals 15 residues. Germline CDR1 is MNHEY and CDR2 is SVGEGT.

Only a few counts were recorded for this clonotype. The V call is TRBV30, the J call TRBJ2-3, with D hard to call. V was trimmed by 5 bases and J by 10 bases, leaving 19 bases between them. Germline CDR1 and CDR2: GTSNPN and SVGIG (reference sequence). CDR3 length: 13 residues. The CDR3 sequence: CAWQIPGPGAQYF. The CDR3 coding sequence is TGTGCCTGGCAAATTCCAGGCCCCGGTGCGCAGTATTTT.

The V call is TRBV5-1, the J call TRBJ1-2; D unclear. Germline CDR1 reads SGHRS; CDR2 reads YFSETQ. CDR3 length equals 14 residues. Trimming removed 2 bases at V and 0 bases at J, with 8 bases between. The CDR3 sequence: CASSLDNPNYGYTF. The CDR3 nucleotides are TGCGCCAGCAGCTTAGACAATCCTAACTATGGCTACACCTTC.

This clonotype was counted between two and nine times. The junction differs from germline at one of its ends, possibly a read error. The chain uses TRBV6-2 or TRBV6-3 and TRBJ1-5, with 7 bases that match TRBD1. Germline CDR1 and CDR2: MNHEY and SVGEGT. This CDR3 has 18 amino acids. The CDR3 DNA reads TGTGCCATCAGTGGACCACAGGGGCTCACACCCCTAGATCAGCCCCAGCATTTT. Residues: CAISGPQGLTPLDQPQHF.

The sample holds many counts of this clonotype. The chain combines TRBV27 with TRBJ1-2, with D unclear. CDR3 length: 14 amino acids. In germline, CDR1 is MNHEY, CDR2 SMNVEV (reference sequence). V shed 6 bases and J shed 5 bases, with 16 bases lying between them. The CDR3 coding sequence is TGTGCCAGCAGCCCTTCCAGGAGGTTGTATGGCTACACCTTC. Residues: CASSPSRRLYGYTF.